A selection of T cell receptor beta chains follows, all from one sample in a study of blood T cell repertoires in COVID-19. Libraries were prepared by immunoSEQ multiplex PCR; TCRdb keeps only in-frame clonotypes and omits some of them. The data show about 110,000 clones, 71% seen once. The specimen sequenced was peripheral blood. The source is a human donor with acute or convalescent COVID-19. The donor label of this sample is uncertain. CDR3s include the opening cysteine and the closing phenylalanine or tryptophan. D genes are given only for firm matches. Not every row has a clone size; where given, it reads once, few, many or a size class.

j_gene: TRBJ1-1
v_gene: TRBV5-1
d_gene: TRBD1
abundance: .
CDR3aa: CASSLLQGRLLAFF
CDR3nt: TGCGCCAGCAGCTTACTACAGGGGAGGCTTCTGGCTTTCTTT

j_gene: TRBJ1-5
v_gene: TRBV28
d_gene: .
abundance: .
CDR3aa: CASSFIEGQPQHF
CDR3nt: TGTGCCAGCAGTTTTATAGAGGGTCAGCCCCAGCATTTT

j_gene: TRBJ2-1
v_gene: TRBV3-1/TRBV3-2
d_gene: TRBD1
abundance: .
CDR3aa: CASSGDRGNEQFF
CDR3nt: TGTGCCAGCAGCGGGGACAGGGGGAATGAGCAGTTCTTC

j_gene: TRBJ2-5
v_gene: TRBV27
d_gene: TRBD1
abundance: few
CDR3aa: CASSTNRGQETQYF
CDR3nt: TGTGCCAGCAGTACAAACAGGGGCCAAGAGACCCAGTACTTC

j_gene: TRBJ2-7
v_gene: TRBV11-2
d_gene: TRBD2
abundance: .
CDR3aa: CASSLDGTGGPYEQYF
CDR3nt: TGTGCCAGCAGCTTAGATGGGACGGGAGGTCCCTACGAGCAGTACTTC

j_gene: TRBJ1-1
v_gene: TRBV5-4
d_gene: .
abundance: .
CDR3aa: CASSLAGGGNTEAFF
CDR3nt: TGTGCCAGCAGCTTGGCGGGAGGGGGGAACACTGAAGCTTTCTTT

j_gene: TRBJ1-2
v_gene: TRBV5-4
d_gene: .
abundance: .
CDR3aa: CASSFEGNYGYTF
CDR3nt: TGTGCCAGCAGCTTTGAGGGTAACTATGGCTACACCTTC

j_gene: TRBJ2-2
v_gene: TRBV5-8
d_gene: TRBD1
abundance: .
CDR3aa: CASSRGTGNTGELFF
CDR3nt: TGTGCCAGCAGCCGAGGGACAGGGAACACCGGGGAGCTGTTTTTT

j_gene: TRBJ1-1
v_gene: TRBV10-2
d_gene: .
abundance: .
CDR3aa: CASSETGTNTEAFF
CDR3nt: TGCGCCAGCAGTGAGACAGGGACGAACACTGAAGCTTTCTTT

j_gene: TRBJ2-1
v_gene: TRBV3-1/TRBV3-2
d_gene: TRBD1
abundance: .
CDR3aa: CASRPGQGRNEQFF
CDR3nt: TGTGCCAGCAGGCCGGGACAGGGCAGGAATGAGCAGTTCTTC

j_gene: TRBJ2-3
v_gene: TRBV4-1
d_gene: TRBD1
abundance: .
CDR3aa: CASSQAPGTGVGDTQYF
CDR3nt: TGCGCCAGCAGCCAAGCTCCCGGGACAGGGGTTGGAGATACGCAGTATTTT

j_gene: TRBJ1-5
v_gene: TRBV20-1
d_gene: .
abundance: once
CDR3aa: CSASSTRNQPQHF
CDR3nt: TGCAGTGCTAGTTCCACACGAAATCAGCCCCAGCATTTT

j_gene: TRBJ1-3
v_gene: TRBV18
d_gene: .
abundance: once
CDR3aa: CASSPQGSGNTIYF
CDR3nt: TGTGCCAGCTCACCACAGGGGTCCGGAAACACCATATATTTT

j_gene: TRBJ1-2
v_gene: TRBV20-1
d_gene: TRBD1
abundance: .
CDR3aa: CSASSGGNYGYTF
CDR3nt: TGCAGTGCTAGTTCAGGGGGGAACTATGGCTACACCTTC

j_gene: TRBJ1-3
v_gene: TRBV2
d_gene: .
abundance: medium-sized
CDR3aa: CASSESGNSGNTIYF
CDR3nt: TGTGCCAGCAGTGAATCAGGGAACTCTGGAAACACCATATATTTT

j_gene: TRBJ2-1
v_gene: TRBV29-1
d_gene: TRBD2
abundance: .
CDR3aa: CSVEIAGGPYNEQFF
CDR3nt: TGCAGCGTTGAAATAGCGGGGGGGCCCTACAATGAGCAGTTCTTC

j_gene: TRBJ2-5
v_gene: TRBV9
d_gene: .
abundance: once
CDR3aa: CASSVGAYQETQYF
CDR3nt: TGTGCCAGCAGCGTAGGGGCCTACCAAGAGACCCAGTACTTC

j_gene: TRBJ2-3
v_gene: TRBV5-1
d_gene: .
abundance: .
CDR3aa: CASSLAVGGPSTDTQYF
CDR3nt: TGCGCCAGCAGCTTGGCCGTCGGGGGACCGAGCACAGATACGCAGTATTTT

j_gene: TRBJ2-5
v_gene: TRBV30
d_gene: .
abundance: .
CDR3aa: CAWGSRETQYF
CDR3nt: TGTGCCTGGGGCAGCAGGGAGACCCAGTACTTC

j_gene: TRBJ2-7
v_gene: TRBV11-2
d_gene: TRBD1
abundance: many
CDR3aa: CASSPDFTGVVAEQYF
CDR3nt: TGTGCCAGCAGCCCCGACTTCACAGGGGTGGTGGCCGAGCAGTACTTC

j_gene: TRBJ2-5
v_gene: TRBV7-2
d_gene: .
abundance: few
CDR3aa: CASSLDAGLEETQYF
CDR3nt: TGTGCCAGCAGCTTAGACGCGGGCCTTGAAGAGACCCAGTACTTC

j_gene: TRBJ1-2
v_gene: TRBV5-1
d_gene: .
abundance: .
CDR3aa: CASSLVGEAMSGYTF
CDR3nt: TGCGCCAGCAGCTTGGTCGGTGAGGCTATGAGTGGCTACACCTTC

j_gene: TRBJ1-1
v_gene: TRBV7-9
d_gene: .
abundance: few
CDR3aa: CASSFGLYTEAFF
CDR3nt: TGTGCCAGCAGCTTCGGTCTGTACACTGAAGCTTTCTTT

j_gene: TRBJ2-1
v_gene: TRBV28
d_gene: TRBD2
abundance: .
CDR3aa: CASSFLRDYLNEQFF
CDR3nt: TGTGCCAGCAGTTTTCTCCGGGACTACCTAAATGAGCAGTTCTTC

j_gene: TRBJ1-2
v_gene: TRBV7-8
d_gene: TRBD1
abundance: .
CDR3aa: CASSNNRGPQGGYTF
CDR3nt: TGTGCCAGCAGCAATAACAGGGGGCCCCAAGGTGGCTACACCTTC

j_gene: TRBJ2-5
v_gene: TRBV4-2
d_gene: .
abundance: few
CDR3aa: CASSPMGPGTIQETQYF
CDR3nt: TGTGCCAGCAGCCCGATGGGCCCCGGGACAATCCAAGAGACCCAGTACTTC

j_gene: TRBJ2-3
v_gene: TRBV2
d_gene: TRBD2
abundance: .
CDR3aa: CASSPRAGGSTDTQYF
CDR3nt: TGTGCCAGCAGCCCGCGGGCGGGGGGAAGCACAGATACGCAGTATTTT

j_gene: TRBJ2-7
v_gene: TRBV6-5
d_gene: TRBD1
abundance: few
CDR3aa: CASSYSGTGPYEQYF
CDR3nt: TGTGCCAGCAGTTACTCCGGGACAGGGCCCTACGAGCAGTACTTC

j_gene: TRBJ1-2
v_gene: TRBV19
d_gene: .
abundance: .
CDR3aa: CASSKAGDGYTF
CDR3nt: TGTGCCAGTTCTAAGGCAGGCGATGGCTACACCTTC

j_gene: TRBJ1-1
v_gene: TRBV27
d_gene: .
abundance: .
CDR3aa: CASSSYGSSNTEAFF
CDR3nt: TGTGCCAGCAGTTCCTACGGGAGTTCGAACACTGAAGCTTTCTTT

j_gene: TRBJ1-2
v_gene: TRBV5-4
d_gene: TRBD1
abundance: once
CDR3aa: CASSGRDRGNIGYTF
CDR3nt: TGTGCCAGCAGCGGCCGGGACAGGGGCAATATTGGCTACACCTTC

j_gene: TRBJ2-1
v_gene: TRBV24-1
d_gene: .
abundance: .
CDR3aa: CATSDSRAGGHNEQFF
CDR3nt: TGTGCCACCAGTGATTCTAGGGCAGGAGGGCACAATGAGCAGTTCTTC

j_gene: TRBJ2-2
v_gene: TRBV24-1
d_gene: .
abundance: medium-sized
CDR3aa: CATSDPGRSLTGELFF
CDR3nt: TGTGCCACCAGTGACCCGGGGAGGTCGCTCACCGGGGAGCTGTTTTTT

j_gene: TRBJ1-2
v_gene: TRBV18
d_gene: TRBD1
abundance: .
CDR3aa: CASSPTGTDYGYTF
CDR3nt: TGTGCCAGCTCACCAACCGGGACAGACTATGGCTACACCTTC

j_gene: TRBJ1-5
v_gene: TRBV7-2
d_gene: .
abundance: .
CDR3aa: CASSTAPGRAYF
CDR3nt: TGTGCCAGCAGCACCGCCCCTGGCAGGGCATATTTT

j_gene: TRBJ1-5
v_gene: TRBV7-8
d_gene: .
abundance: .
CDR3aa: CASTLSSTRNQPQHF
CDR3nt: TGTGCCAGCACCCTCTCGTCCACAAGAAATCAGCCCCAGCATTTT

j_gene: TRBJ2-7
v_gene: TRBV6-5
d_gene: .
abundance: once
CDR3aa: CATMAGFGYEQYF
CDR3nt: TGTGCCACCATGGCAGGGTTTGGCTACGAGCAGTACTTC